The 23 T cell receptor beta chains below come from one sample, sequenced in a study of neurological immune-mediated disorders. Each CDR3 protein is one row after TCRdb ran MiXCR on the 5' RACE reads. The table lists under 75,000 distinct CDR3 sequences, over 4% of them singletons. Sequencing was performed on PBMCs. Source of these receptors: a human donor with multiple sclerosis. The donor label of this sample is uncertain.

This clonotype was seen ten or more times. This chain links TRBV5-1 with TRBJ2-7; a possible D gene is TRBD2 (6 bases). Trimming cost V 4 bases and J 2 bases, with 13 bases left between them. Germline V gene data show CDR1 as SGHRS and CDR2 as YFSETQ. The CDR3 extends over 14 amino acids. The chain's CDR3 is CASSGPGTPYEQYF. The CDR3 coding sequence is TGCGCCAGCAGCGGACCAGGGACTCCCTACGAGCAGTACTTC.

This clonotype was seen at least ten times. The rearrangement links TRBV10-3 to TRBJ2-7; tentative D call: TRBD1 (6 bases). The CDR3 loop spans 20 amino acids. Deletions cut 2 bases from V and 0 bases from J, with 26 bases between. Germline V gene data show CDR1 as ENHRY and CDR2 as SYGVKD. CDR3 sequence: CAISEPNFNLGAAGSYEQYF. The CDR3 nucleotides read TGTGCCATCAGTGAGCCCAATTTCAATTTGGGGGCAGCAGGCTCCTACGAGCAGTACTTC.

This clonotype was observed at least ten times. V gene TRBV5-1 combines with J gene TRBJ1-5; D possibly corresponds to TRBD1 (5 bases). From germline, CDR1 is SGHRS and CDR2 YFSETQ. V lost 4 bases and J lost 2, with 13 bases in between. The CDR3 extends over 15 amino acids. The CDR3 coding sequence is TGCGCCAGCAGCATGCAGGGTCTGGGCAATCAGCCCCAGCATTTT. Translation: CASSMQGLGNQPQHF. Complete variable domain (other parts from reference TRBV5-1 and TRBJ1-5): KAGVTQTPRYLIKTRGQQVTLSCSPISGHRSVSWYQQTPGQGLQFLFEYFSETQRNKGNFPGRFSGRQFSNSRSEMNVSTLELGDSALYLCASSMQGLGNQPQHFGDGTRLSIL.

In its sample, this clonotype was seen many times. CDR3 in DNA: TGCGCCAGCAGCTTGGCCACAGTTATCAGTGAGCAGTTCTTC. Its translation: CASSLATVISEQFF. V gene TRBV5-1 combines with J gene TRBJ2-1; D not resolved. Germline V gene data show CDR1 as SGHRS and CDR2 as YFSETQ. Trimming left V 0 bases short and J 9 bases short, with 13 bases between. The CDR3 has 14 residues.

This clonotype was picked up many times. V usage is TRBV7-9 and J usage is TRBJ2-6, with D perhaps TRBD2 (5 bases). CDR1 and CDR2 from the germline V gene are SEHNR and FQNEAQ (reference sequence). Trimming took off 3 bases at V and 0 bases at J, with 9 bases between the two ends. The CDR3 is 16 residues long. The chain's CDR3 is CASSFSGISGANVLTF. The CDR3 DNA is TGTGCCAGCAGCTTTTCGGGGATCTCTGGGGCCAACGTCCTGACTTTC.

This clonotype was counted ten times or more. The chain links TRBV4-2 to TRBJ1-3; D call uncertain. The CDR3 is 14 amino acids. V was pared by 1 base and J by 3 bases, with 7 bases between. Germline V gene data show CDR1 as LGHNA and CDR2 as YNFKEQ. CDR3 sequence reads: CASSQGTLGNTIYF. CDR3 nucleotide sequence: TGTGCCAGCAGCCAAGGGACCCTTGGAAACACCATATATTTT.

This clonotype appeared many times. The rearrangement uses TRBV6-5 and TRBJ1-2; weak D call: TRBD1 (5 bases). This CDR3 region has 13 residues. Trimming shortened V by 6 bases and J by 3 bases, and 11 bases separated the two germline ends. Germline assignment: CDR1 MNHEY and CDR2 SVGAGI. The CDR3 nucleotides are TGTGCCAGCAGGTCTACAGGCGACTATGGCTACACCTTC. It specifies CASRSTGDYGYTF.

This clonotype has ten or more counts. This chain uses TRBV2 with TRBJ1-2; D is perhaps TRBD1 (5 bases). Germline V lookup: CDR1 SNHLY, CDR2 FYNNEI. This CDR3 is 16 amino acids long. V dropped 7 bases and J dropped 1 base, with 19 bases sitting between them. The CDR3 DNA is TGTGCCAGCATCTTCAGAACCGGGGGGTATAACTATGGCTACACCTTC. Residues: CASIFRTGGYNYGYTF.

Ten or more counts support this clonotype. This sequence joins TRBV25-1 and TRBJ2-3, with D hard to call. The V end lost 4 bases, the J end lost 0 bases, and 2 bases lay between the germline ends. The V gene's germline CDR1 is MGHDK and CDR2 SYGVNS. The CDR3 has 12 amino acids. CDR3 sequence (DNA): TGTGCCAGCAGTGGTAGCACAGATACGCAGTATTTT. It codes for CASSGSTDTQYF.

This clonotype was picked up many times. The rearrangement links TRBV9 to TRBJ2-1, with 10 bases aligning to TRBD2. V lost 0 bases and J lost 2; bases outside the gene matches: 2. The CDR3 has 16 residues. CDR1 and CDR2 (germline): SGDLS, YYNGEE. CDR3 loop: CASSVATSGAYNEQFF. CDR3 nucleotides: TGTGCCAGCAGCGTAGCTACTAGCGGGGCCTACAATGAGCAGTTCTTC.

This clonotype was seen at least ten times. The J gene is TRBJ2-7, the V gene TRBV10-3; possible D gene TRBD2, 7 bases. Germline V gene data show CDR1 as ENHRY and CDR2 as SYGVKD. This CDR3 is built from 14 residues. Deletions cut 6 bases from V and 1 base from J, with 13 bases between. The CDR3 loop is CAISWEGGSYEQYF. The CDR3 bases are TGTGCCATCAGCTGGGAGGGGGGGTCCTACGAGCAGTACTTC.

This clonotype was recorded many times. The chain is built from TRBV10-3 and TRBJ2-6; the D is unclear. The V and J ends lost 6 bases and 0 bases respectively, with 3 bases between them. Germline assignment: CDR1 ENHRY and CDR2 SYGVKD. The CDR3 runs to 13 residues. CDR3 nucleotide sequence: TGTGCCATCAGAACCTCTGGGGCCAACGTCCTGACTTTC. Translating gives CAIRTSGANVLTF.

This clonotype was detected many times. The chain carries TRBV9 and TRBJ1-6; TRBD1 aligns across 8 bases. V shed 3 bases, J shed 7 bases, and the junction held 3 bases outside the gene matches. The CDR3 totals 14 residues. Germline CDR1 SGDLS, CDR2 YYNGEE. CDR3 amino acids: CASSGTGTNSPLHF. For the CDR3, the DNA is TGTGCCAGCAGCGGGACAGGGACCAATTCACCCCTCCACTTT.

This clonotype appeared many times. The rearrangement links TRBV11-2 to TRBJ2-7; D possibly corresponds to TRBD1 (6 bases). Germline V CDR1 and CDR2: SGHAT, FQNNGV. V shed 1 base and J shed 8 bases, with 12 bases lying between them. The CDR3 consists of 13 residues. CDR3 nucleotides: TGTGCCAGCAGCTTAGGTGTCAGGGGAAAGCAGTACTTC. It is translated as CASSLGVRGKQYF. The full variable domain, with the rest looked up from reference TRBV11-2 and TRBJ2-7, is EAGVAQSPRYKIIEKRQSVAFWCNPISGHATLYWYQQILGQGPKLLIQFQNNGVVDDSQLPKDRFSAERLKGVDSTLKIQPAKLEDSAVYLCASSLGVRGKQYFGPGTRLTVT.

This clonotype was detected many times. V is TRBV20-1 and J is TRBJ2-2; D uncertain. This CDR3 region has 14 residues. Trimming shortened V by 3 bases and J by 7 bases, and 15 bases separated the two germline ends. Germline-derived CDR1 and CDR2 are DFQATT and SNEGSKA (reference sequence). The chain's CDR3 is CSARERHSGGELFF. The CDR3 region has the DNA TGCAGTGCTAGGGAACGGCACTCAGGCGGGGAGCTGTTTTTT.

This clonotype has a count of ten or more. CDR3 sequence: CASSLEVGTVGQYF. DNA of the CDR3: TGCGCCAGCAGCTTGGAAGTAGGGACAGTGGGGCAGTACTTC. The chain recombines TRBV5-1 with TRBJ2-7; 7 nucleotides agree with TRBD1. CDR1 SGHRS and CDR2 YFSETQ come from the germline V gene. The V segment lost 0 bases and the J segment 9 bases; nucleotides outside the gene matches: 9. This CDR3 contains 14 residues. The full variable domain, rest sourced from reference TRBV5-1 and TRBJ2-7, is KAGVTQTPRYLIKTRGQQVTLSCSPISGHRSVSWYQQTPGQGLQFLFEYFSETQRNKGNFPGRFSGRQFSNSRSEMNVSTLELGDSALYLCASSLEVGTVGQYFGPGTRLTVT.

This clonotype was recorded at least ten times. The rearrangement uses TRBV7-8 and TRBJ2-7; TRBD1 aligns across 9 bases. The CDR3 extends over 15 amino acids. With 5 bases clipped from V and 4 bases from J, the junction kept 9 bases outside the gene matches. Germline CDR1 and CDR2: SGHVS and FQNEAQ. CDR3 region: CASSKIRTGVYEQYF. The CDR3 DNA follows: TGTGCCAGCAGCAAGATTCGGACAGGGGTTTACGAGCAGTACTTC.

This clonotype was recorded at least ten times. The CDR3 sequence: CASSLWGTGDEKLFF. CDR3 DNA sequence: TGTGCCAGCAGCCTATGGGGAACCGGAGATGAAAAACTGTTTTTT. The chain links TRBV7-8 to TRBJ1-4; no reliable D call. Germline V gene lookup returns CDR1 SGHVS and CDR2 FQNEAQ. Trimming stripped 5 bases from V and 6 bases from J, with 16 bases between. The CDR3 is 15 residues long.

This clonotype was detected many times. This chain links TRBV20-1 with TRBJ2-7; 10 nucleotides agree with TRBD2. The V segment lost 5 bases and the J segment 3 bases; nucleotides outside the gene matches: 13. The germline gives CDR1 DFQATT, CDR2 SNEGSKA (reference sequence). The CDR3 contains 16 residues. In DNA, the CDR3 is TGCAGTGCTCGTAAAATAAGCGGGGGGGGGTTCTACGAGCAGTACTTC. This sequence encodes CSARKISGGGFYEQYF.

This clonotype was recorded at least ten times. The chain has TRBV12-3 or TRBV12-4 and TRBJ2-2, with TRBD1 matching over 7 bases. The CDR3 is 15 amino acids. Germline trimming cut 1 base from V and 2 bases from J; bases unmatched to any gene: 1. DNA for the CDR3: TGTGCCAGCAGTTTAGGACAGGGCAACACCGGGGAGCTGTTTTTT. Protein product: CASSLGQGNTGELFF.

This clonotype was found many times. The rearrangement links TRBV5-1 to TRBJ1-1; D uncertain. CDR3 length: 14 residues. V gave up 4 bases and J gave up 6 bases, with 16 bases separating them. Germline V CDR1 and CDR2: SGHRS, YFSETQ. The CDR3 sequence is CASSPAGSGSEAFF. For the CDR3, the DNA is TGCGCCAGCAGCCCCGCCGGGAGTGGGTCTGAAGCTTTCTTT.

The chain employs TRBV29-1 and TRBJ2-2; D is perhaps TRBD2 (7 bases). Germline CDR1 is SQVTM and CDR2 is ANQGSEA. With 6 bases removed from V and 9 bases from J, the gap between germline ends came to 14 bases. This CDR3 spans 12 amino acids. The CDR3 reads CSVQGGGRELFF. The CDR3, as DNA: TGCAGCGTCCAGGGCGGGGGCCGGGAGCTGTTTTTT.

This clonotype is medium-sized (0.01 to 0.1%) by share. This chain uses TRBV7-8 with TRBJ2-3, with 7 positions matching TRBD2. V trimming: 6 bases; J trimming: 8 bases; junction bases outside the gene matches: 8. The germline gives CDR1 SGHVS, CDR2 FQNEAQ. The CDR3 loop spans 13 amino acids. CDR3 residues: CASRPNPSGTQYF. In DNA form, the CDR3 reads TGTGCCAGCAGGCCCAACCCTAGCGGTACGCAGTATTTT.